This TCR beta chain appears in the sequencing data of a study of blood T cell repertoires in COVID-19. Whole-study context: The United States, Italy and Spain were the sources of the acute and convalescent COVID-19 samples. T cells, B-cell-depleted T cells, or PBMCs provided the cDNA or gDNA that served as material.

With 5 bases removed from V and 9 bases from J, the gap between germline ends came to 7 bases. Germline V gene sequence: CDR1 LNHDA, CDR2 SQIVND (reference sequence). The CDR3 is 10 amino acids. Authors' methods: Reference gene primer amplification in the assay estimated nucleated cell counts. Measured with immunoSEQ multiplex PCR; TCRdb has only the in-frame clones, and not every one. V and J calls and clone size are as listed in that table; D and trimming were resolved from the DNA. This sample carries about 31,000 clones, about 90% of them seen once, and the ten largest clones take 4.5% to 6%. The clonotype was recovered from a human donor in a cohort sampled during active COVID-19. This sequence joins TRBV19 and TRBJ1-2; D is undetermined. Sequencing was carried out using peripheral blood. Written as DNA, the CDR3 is TGTGCCAGTAGTTCCGGGAGCTACACCTTC. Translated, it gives CASSSGSYTF.